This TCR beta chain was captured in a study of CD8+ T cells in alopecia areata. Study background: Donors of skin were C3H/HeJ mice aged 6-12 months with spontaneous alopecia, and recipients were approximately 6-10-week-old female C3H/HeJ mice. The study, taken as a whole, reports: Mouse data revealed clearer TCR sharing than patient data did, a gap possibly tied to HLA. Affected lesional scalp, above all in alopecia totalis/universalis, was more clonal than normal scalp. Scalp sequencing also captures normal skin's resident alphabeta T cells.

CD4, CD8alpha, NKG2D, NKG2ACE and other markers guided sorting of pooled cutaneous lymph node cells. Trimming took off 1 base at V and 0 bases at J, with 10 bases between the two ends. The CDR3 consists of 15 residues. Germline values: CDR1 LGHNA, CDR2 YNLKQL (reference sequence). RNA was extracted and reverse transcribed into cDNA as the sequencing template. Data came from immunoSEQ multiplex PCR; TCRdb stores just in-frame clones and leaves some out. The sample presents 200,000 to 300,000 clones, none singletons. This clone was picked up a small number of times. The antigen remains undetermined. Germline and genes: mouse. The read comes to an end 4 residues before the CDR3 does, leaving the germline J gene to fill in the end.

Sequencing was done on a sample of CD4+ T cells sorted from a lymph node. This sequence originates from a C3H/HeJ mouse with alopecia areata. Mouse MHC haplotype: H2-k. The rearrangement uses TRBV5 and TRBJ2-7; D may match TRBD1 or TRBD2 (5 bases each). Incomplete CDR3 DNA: TGTGCCAGCAGCCAAGGGGGCAGGAGCTCCTAT. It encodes CASSQGGRSSY. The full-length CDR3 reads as CASSQGGRSSYEQYF.